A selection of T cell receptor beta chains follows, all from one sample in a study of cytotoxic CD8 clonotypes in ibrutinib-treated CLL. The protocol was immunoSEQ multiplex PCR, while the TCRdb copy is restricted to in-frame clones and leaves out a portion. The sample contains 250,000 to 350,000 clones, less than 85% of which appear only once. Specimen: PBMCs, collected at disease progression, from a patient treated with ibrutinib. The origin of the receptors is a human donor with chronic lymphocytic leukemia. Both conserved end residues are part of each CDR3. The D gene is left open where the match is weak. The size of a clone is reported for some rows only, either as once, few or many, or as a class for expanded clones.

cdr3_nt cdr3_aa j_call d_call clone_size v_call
TGTGCCAGCAGCGCCATTGAGGTCCTGACAGGGGGCAGGAACACTGAAGCTTTCTTT CASSAIEVLTGGRNTEAFF TRBJ1-1 TRBD1 - TRBV9
TGTGCCATCAGTTCTATGGGGGCAGATACGCAGTATTTT CAISSMGADTQYF TRBJ2-3 - - TRBV10-3
TGTGCCAGTAGTACGATTCTTGGTAGCACTGAAGCTTTCTTT CASSTILGSTEAFF TRBJ1-1 - - TRBV19
TGTGCCAGCAGCCCCGGAAGAGGAAACATTCAGTACTTC CASSPGRGNIQYF TRBJ2-4 - - TRBV7-2
TGTGCCACCAGCCATACGGGACTAGCGGGAGTACAGGCCTACGAGCAGTACTTC CATSHTGLAGVQAYEQYF TRBJ2-7 TRBD2 - TRBV10-3
TGTGCCAGCAGTTCCCCGCTACAGGGACCCAGCACTGAAGCTTTCTTT CASSSPLQGPSTEAFF TRBJ1-1 - - TRBV28
TGTGCCAGTAGTCCGGGGACTAGCGGGACCTACGAGCAGTACTTC CASSPGTSGTYEQYF TRBJ2-7 TRBD2 few TRBV19
TGTGCCAGCAGTCTTTCGCGGGGGGCCCAAGAGACCCAGTACTTC CASSLSRGAQETQYF TRBJ2-5 TRBD2 few TRBV27
TGCGCCAGCAGTGAGGAGGGGGCTTGGACTGAAGCTTTCTTT CASSEEGAWTEAFF TRBJ1-1 TRBD1 - TRBV10-2
TGCGCCAGCAGCCAAGTTGTAGGAACGTTCACCTACGAGCAGTACTTC CASSQVVGTFTYEQYF TRBJ2-7 - - TRBV4-1
TGTGCCAGCAGCTTAATTAGGGGTGAGCAGTTCTTC CASSLIRGEQFF TRBJ2-1 - once TRBV7-3
TGTGCCAGCCGAGCAGGGGGGCCCTACGAGCAGTACTTC CASRAGGPYEQYF TRBJ2-7 - - TRBV5-8
TGCAGCGTTCTAGGACAGAAACCGTTCTTC CSVLGQKPFF TRBJ2-1 - - TRBV29-1
TGTGCCAGCAGCTCTACCGGGGCCGATCAGCCCCAGCATTTT CASSSTGADQPQHF TRBJ1-5 - - TRBV7-2
TGTGCCAGCAGGACTAGCGGGGGGAGGTACGAGCAGTACTTC CASRTSGGRYEQYF TRBJ2-7 TRBD2 - TRBV13
TGCGCCAGCAGCACCCGTACAGGGTCCCCTAACTATGGCTACACCTTC CASSTRTGSPNYGYTF TRBJ1-2 - - TRBV4-1
TGTGCCAGCAGCTTGCAGGCCCGGGGGATCTATGGCTACACCTTC CASSLQARGIYGYTF TRBJ1-2 - - TRBV7-2
TGTGCCAGCAGTTTGGGACGGGTTGGGGTTAGCAATCAGCCCCAGCATTTT CASSLGRVGVSNQPQHF TRBJ1-5 - - TRBV28
TGCGCCAGCAGCCAAGCCCGGGATGGTAATGAAAAACTGTTTTTT CASSQARDGNEKLFF TRBJ1-4 - - TRBV4-1
TGTGCCAGCAGCCAACCGGGACTGGCCGCGAACACCGGGGAGCTGTTTTTT CASSQPGLAANTGELFF TRBJ2-2 - once TRBV5-4
TGCGCCAGCAGCCAAGCAGCTAGCGGTAACACCGGGGAGCTGTTTTTT CASSQAASGNTGELFF TRBJ2-2 TRBD2 - TRBV4-3
TGTGCCAGCAGCGTACAGGGGGCCGGATACTCTGGGGCCAACGTCCTGACTTTC CASSVQGAGYSGANVLTF TRBJ2-6 TRBD1 - TRBV7-3
TGTGCCATCCTCCCCTCCTTGACAGGTGGCACTGAAGCTTTCTTT CAILPSLTGGTEAFF TRBJ1-1 - - TRBV10-3
TGTGCCAGCAGCTTACAAGAGACCCAGTACTTC CASSLQETQYF TRBJ2-5 - many TRBV7-2
TGTGCCAGCAGCTTAGCCTGGAGGTTCACAGATACGCAGTATTTT CASSLAWRFTDTQYF TRBJ2-3 - - TRBV7-8
TGCGCCAGCAGCCAACCATCGTCCACTGAAGCTTTCTTT CASSQPSSTEAFF TRBJ1-1 - - TRBV4-1
TGTGCCAGCAGCCTTCCAAGTCGACAGCAGTACTTC CASSLPSRQQYF TRBJ2-7 - - TRBV5-6
TGCGCCAGCAGCCAAGGATTGGGGAGGGCTGGTGAAGCTTTCTTT CASSQGLGRAGEAFF TRBJ1-1 - - TRBV4-3
TGTGCCAGCAGCTTAAGGGAGGGCACTGAAGCTTTCTTT CASSLREGTEAFF TRBJ1-1 - - TRBV11-3
TGTGCCAGCAGCCGTGGGACAGGGGGCGTTTATGGCTACACCTTC CASSRGTGGVYGYTF TRBJ1-2 TRBD1 few TRBV7-6
TGTGCCAGCAGCCCCGAAGGGACTAGCCGGGAGACCCAGTACTTC CASSPEGTSRETQYF TRBJ2-5 TRBD2 - TRBV13
TGTGCCAGCAGCCTACGGGGAGGCACCGGGGAGCTGTTTTTT CASSLRGGTGELFF TRBJ2-2 - once TRBV5-6
TGTGCCAGCAGCTCGGACAGGGAAGAGACCCAGTACTTC CASSSDREETQYF TRBJ2-5 TRBD1 - TRBV7-6
TGTGCCAGTAGTATCGGGACTAGCGGGATGTACGAGCAGTACTTC CASSIGTSGMYEQYF TRBJ2-7 TRBD2 - TRBV19
TGTGCCAGCAGCCCCGACAGGGGGATATTTTTCGAGCAGTACTTC CASSPDRGIFFEQYF TRBJ2-7 TRBD1 - TRBV5-4
TGTGCCAGCAGCTTAGGTCCTGCTCAGGGTAAAGGCTATGGCTACACCTTC CASSLGPAQGKGYGYTF TRBJ1-2 - - TRBV7-2
TGTGCCACCAGCAGGGCGCGGGGGGCCCAAGAGACCCAGTACTTC CATSRARGAQETQYF TRBJ2-5 TRBD2 once TRBV15
TGTGCCAGCTCACCACGCGGGCAGGGGCCCAATCAGCCCCAGCATTTT CASSPRGQGPNQPQHF TRBJ1-5 - - TRBV18
TGTGCCAGCAGCTTAGGGGGGGTCAGACAGTTCTTTACTGAAGCTTTCTTT CASSLGGVRQFFTEAFF TRBJ1-1 - - TRBV11-2
TGTGCCAGCAGCTTCATCGCGGGAGGTCGAGATACGCAGTATTTT CASSFIAGGRDTQYF TRBJ2-3 TRBD2 - TRBV5-4
TGTGCCAGCACCGGCCGGGGACTAGCGGGAGGGCCGGGCTACGAGCAGTACTTC CASTGRGLAGGPGYEQYF TRBJ2-7 TRBD2 - TRBV5-4
TGTGCCAGTAGTATGCTCTCAGGGGGACTAGGCTACAATGAGCAGTTCTTC CASSMLSGGLGYNEQFF TRBJ2-1 - - TRBV19
TGTGCCAGCAGTGAACAGGGACTAGCGGGAGTTTACGAGCAGTACTTC CASSEQGLAGVYEQYF TRBJ2-7 TRBD2 - TRBV25-1
TGCAGCGTTGCGGACAGGGCGGGTAATGAAAAACTGTTTTTT CSVADRAGNEKLFF TRBJ1-4 TRBD1 - TRBV29-1
TGTGCCAGCAGCGGAACGGGGTATGGCTACACCTTC CASSGTGYGYTF TRBJ1-2 - - TRBV5-6
TGTGCCAGCAGCTCCTTAGCGGGATACTATGAGCAGTTCTTC CASSSLAGYYEQFF TRBJ2-1 TRBD2 - TRBV7-8
TGTGCCAGCTCACCACAAGGAAACTCTGGAAACACCATATATTTT CASSPQGNSGNTIYF TRBJ1-3 - - TRBV18
TGTGCCAGCAGTGAACTGATGGGAGCATGGGAGACCCAGTACTTC CASSELMGAWETQYF TRBJ2-5 - - TRBV2
TGTGCCAGCAGTTCAAGTGAGAACACTGAAGCTTTCTTT CASSSSENTEAFF TRBJ1-1 - - TRBV21-1
TGTGCCAGCAGTGTTACAGGGGGCGGGTACGAGCAGTACTTC CASSVTGGGYEQYF TRBJ2-7 TRBD1 - TRBV2
TGTGCCGCCACCCCGGGGGCACCCGGGGAGCTGTTTTTT CAATPGAPGELFF TRBJ2-2 - - TRBV6-1
TGTGCCAGCAGCTTGGCTGGGACAGCTTCCTACGAGCAGTACTTC CASSLAGTASYEQYF TRBJ2-7 TRBD1 few TRBV7-6
TGCGCCAGCAGCCGACAAACACTCACAGATACGCAGTATTTT CASSRQTLTDTQYF TRBJ2-3 - - TRBV5-1
TGTGCCAGCAGCTCCCCCGCTAGCGGAACCTACGAGCAGTACTTC CASSSPASGTYEQYF TRBJ2-7 TRBD2 - TRBV11-2